Below, one TCR beta chain is given with its context. Its antigen is not known. The data stem from a study of persistence of HIV-infected CD4 T cells. Overlapping HIV-1 Gag 15-mer peptides at around 0.91 ug per peptide per mL were used. CD40L-negative CD69-negative CD45RO-high memory CD4+ T cells were sorted as populations depleted of antigen-responding cells. A roughly 20-hour stimulation of CD8-depleted PBMCs used anti-CD28/CD49d costimulation, CD40-blocking antibody and enfuvirtide. Sequencing used immunoSEQ version 4 in survey mode. Only in-frame clones appear in the TCRdb table, and some are missing; sequencing was by immunoSEQ multiplex PCR. The repertoire holds about 40,000 clones, approximately 80% seen once, with 14% in the top ten. V lost 2 bases and J 5 bases, leaving 16 bases between the germline ends. The CDR3 runs 16 residues. The germline V gene has CDR1 KGHSH and CDR2 LQKENI.

The J gene is TRBJ1-5, the V gene TRBV18; D is uncertain. The TCR was taken from an adult man with HIV who was CMV-seropositive. Sequencing was performed on CD4+ T cells sorted from PBMCs after approximately 19-hour stimulation, taken from a patient who received antiretroviral therapy. As DNA, the CDR3 is TGTGCCAGCTCACCATTGGATTTTCCCCTCTATCAGCCCCAGCATTTT. Its translation is CASSPLDFPLYQPQHF.